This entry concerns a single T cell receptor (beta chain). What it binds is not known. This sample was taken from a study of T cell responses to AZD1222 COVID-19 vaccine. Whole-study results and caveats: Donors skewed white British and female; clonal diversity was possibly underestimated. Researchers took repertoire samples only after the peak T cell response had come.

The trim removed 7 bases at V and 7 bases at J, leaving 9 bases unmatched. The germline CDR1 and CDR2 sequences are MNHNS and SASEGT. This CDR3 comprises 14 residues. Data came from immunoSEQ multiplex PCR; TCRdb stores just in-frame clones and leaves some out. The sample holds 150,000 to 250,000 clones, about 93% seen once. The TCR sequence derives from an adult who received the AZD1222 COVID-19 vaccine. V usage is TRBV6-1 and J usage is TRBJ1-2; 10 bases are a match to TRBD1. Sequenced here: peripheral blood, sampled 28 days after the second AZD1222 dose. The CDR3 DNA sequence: TGTGCCAGCACGCGACAGGGGGCGGGTTCTGGCTACACCTTC. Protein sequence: CASTRQGAGSGYTF.